The 9 T cell receptor beta chains below come from one sample, sequenced in a study of cytomegalovirus exposure and HLA in healthy donors. The PCR made use of 60 Vbeta and 13 Jbeta primers. The table came from immunoSEQ multiplex PCR; TCRdb's copy has only in-frame clones and leaves some out. The sample has some 190,000 clones; about 85% are singletons. Sequenced sample: PBMCs. These receptors were taken from a boy aged 2 to 10 in good health and CMV-seronegative.

V usage is TRBV6-5 and J usage is TRBJ2-3, with 8 bases aligning to TRBD2. The germline V gene encodes CDR1 MNHEY and CDR2 SVGAGI. The CDR3 is made up of 14 amino acids. V shed 7 bases, J shed 3 bases, and the junction held 6 bases outside the gene matches. CDR3 sequence (DNA): TGTGCCAGCAACACCGGGGGGGTAACAGATACGCAGTATTTT. It yields the protein CASNTGGVTDTQYF.

The V gene is TRBV9, the J gene TRBJ1-4; 9 nucleotides line up with TRBD1. Germline CDR1 SGDLS, CDR2 YYNGEE. The junction had 7 bases not matched to a gene; V was cut back by 3 bases and J by 4 bases. The CDR3 is made up of 16 amino acids. This chain's CDR3 is CASSEGVGQGNEKLFF. CDR3 in DNA: TGTGCCAGCAGCGAGGGGGTGGGACAGGGTAATGAAAAACTGTTTTTT.

The CDR3 DNA follows: TGTGCCAGCAGCTTAGCAGCGGGGGGGCCGTACGAGCAGTACGTC. Amino acid sequence: CASSLAAGGPYEQYV. The chain has TRBV11-2 and TRBJ2-7; 10 bases are shared with TRBD2. This CDR3 spans 15 amino acids. The trim removed 1 base at V and 4 bases at J, leaving 4 bases unmatched. CDR1 and CDR2 (germline): SGHAT, FQNNGV.

V is TRBV2 and J is TRBJ2-1, with D possibly TRBD1 on 6 matching bases. V was shortened by 6 bases and J by 6 bases, with 15 bases between the two germline ends. This CDR3 region has 14 residues. In germline, CDR1 is SNHLY, CDR2 FYNNEI. CDR3 residues: CASRAGTSSNEQFF. The CDR3 DNA reads as TGTGCCAGCAGAGCCGGGACATCTTCCAATGAGCAGTTCTTC.

This rearrangement joins TRBV5-1 to TRBJ1-1, with 7 bases matching TRBD1. Trimming at V came to 3 bases and at J to 0 bases, leaving 5 bases not matched to a gene. This CDR3 spans 15 amino acids. Germline CDR1 reads SGHRS; CDR2 reads YFSETQ. The CDR3 spells CASSSGTALNTEAFF. The CDR3 DNA follows: TGCGCCAGCAGCTCCGGGACAGCTTTGAACACTGAAGCTTTCTTT. Using reference TRBV5-1 and TRBJ1-1 for the parts outside the CDR3, the full variable domain is KAGVTQTPRYLIKTRGQQVTLSCSPISGHRSVSWYQQTPGQGLQFLFEYFSETQRNKGNFPGRFSGRQFSNSRSEMNVSTLELGDSALYLCASSSGTALNTEAFFGQGTRLTVV.

The chain combines TRBV28 with TRBJ1-2; 7 bases align to TRBD1. V shed 6 bases and J 6 bases; nucleotides not matched to a gene: 7. The CDR3 loop spans 13 amino acids. Germline V lookup: CDR1 MDHEN, CDR2 SYDVKM. The CDR3 sequence is CASSRQGADGYTF. In DNA form, the CDR3 reads TGTGCCAGCAGCCGACAGGGAGCAGATGGCTACACCTTC.

The gene calls are TRBV19 and TRBJ2-5, with 10 bases lining up with TRBD1. Germline V gene data show CDR1 as LNHDA and CDR2 as SQIVND (reference sequence). The CDR3 is made up of 16 amino acids. V shed 4 bases and J 5 bases; nucleotides not matched to a gene: 10. CDR3 residues: CASSRVRDRGYETQYF. The CDR3 DNA sequence: TGTGCCAGTAGTAGGGTACGGGACAGGGGTTATGAGACCCAGTACTTC.

This rearrangement joins TRBV6-1 to TRBJ1-1; 8 bases agree with TRBD1. The CDR3 covers 15 residues. J was trimmed by 1 base and V by 3 bases; bases with no gene match: 4. Germline assignment: CDR1 MNHNS and CDR2 SASEGT. The CDR3 sequence: CASSETGAKNTEAFF. CDR3 coding DNA: TGTGCCAGCAGTGAGACAGGGGCTAAGAACACTGAAGCTTTCTTT.

The V call is TRBV4-1, the J call TRBJ2-3, with 8 bases fitting TRBD2. The ends lost 4 bases at V and 2 bases at J; junction bases unmatched: 17. This CDR3 has 19 residues. The germline V gene has CDR1 MGHRA and CDR2 YSYEKL. CDR3 amino acids: CASSPNQNRLATPTDTQYF. CDR3 in DNA: TGCGCCAGCAGCCCCAACCAAAATCGACTAGCGACTCCCACAGATACGCAGTATTTT.